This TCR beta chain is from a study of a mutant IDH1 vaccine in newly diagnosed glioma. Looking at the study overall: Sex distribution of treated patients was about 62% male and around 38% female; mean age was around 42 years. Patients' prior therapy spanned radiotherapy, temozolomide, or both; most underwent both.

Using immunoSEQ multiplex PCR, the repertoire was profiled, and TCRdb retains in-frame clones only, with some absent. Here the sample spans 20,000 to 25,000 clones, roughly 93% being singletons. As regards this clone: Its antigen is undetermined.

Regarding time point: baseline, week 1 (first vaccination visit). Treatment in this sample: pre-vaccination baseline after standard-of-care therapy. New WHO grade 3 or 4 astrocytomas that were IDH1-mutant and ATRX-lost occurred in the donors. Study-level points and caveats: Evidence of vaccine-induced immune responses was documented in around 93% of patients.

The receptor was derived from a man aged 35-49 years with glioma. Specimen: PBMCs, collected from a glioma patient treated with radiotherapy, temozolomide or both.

The CDR3 is CASSSGSASTDTQYF. CDR3 coding DNA: TGTGCCAGCAGTTCCGGTTCAGCTAGCACAGATACGCAGTATTTT. The rearrangement uses TRBV11-1 and TRBJ2-3; D is undetermined. The ends were cut back, 6 bases at V and 0 bases at J, with 13 bases in the middle. Germline V gives CDR1 SGHAT, CDR2 FQDESV (reference sequence). This CDR3 contains 15 residues.